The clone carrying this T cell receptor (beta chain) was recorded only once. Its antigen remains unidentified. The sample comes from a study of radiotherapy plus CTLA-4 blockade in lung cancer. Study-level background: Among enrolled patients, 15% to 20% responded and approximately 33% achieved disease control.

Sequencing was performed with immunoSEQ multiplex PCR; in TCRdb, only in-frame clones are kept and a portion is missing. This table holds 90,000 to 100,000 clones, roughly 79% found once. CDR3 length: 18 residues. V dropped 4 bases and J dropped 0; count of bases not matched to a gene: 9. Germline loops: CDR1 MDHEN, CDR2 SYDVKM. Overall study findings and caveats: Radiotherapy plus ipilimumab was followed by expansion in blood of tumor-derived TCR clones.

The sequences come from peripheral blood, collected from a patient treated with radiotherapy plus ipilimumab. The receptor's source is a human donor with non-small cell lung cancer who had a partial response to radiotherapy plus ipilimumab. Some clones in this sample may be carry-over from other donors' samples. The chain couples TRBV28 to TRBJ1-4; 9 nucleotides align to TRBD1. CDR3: CASSSGQGTLTTNEKLFF. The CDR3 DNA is TGTGCCAGCAGTTCGGGACAGGGAACCTTAACAACTAATGAAAAACTGTTTTTT.